This T cell receptor (beta chain) was profiled in a study of T cell repertoires in cytomegalovirus infection. Study-wide background: Recently identified HLA-C-restricted CMV epitopes and well-studied HLA-B-restricted CMV epitopes were used by the study. Shared public TCR beta signatures pointed to both CMV infection and a matching HLA type. Points from the study as a whole: CMV-specific HLA-C-restricted TCR beta clonotypes dominated the ex vivo response. There were carriers of CMV plus the relevant HLA, and cumulative public TCR beta family frequency identified them.

Each CDR3 protein gets one entry after TCRdb re-called the reads with MiXCR. This sample carries roughly 990,000 distinct CDR3 sequences, around 32% of them seen once, and the ten largest clones take roughly an eighth. This CDR3 comprises 15 residues. Germline CDR1 LGHNA, CDR2 YSLEER. The V segment lost 0 bases and the J segment 7 bases; nucleotides outside the gene matches: 6. With respect to this clonotype: The antigen remains undetermined.

The receptor's source is a human donor in good health (CMV status not recorded). Some clones in this sample may be carry-over from other donors' samples. Sequenced material: cultured CD8+ T cells from PBMCs, taken from culture after CMV antigen stimulation. The V gene is TRBV4-3, the J gene TRBJ2-1; 7 bases map to TRBD2. The CDR3 here is CASSQESGVGNEQFF. DNA of the CDR3: TGCGCCAGCAGCCAAGAAAGCGGGGTGGGTAATGAGCAGTTCTTC.